This T cell receptor (beta chain) was retrieved from a study of CD8 T cells in ankylosing spondylitis. Regarding the study as a whole: Researchers reportedly found disease-linked clones significantly enriched in matched ankylosing spondylitis synovial fluid. There was a TCR beta motif, made of fewer than 10 highly homologous variants, that appeared characteristic of ankylosing spondylitis blood.

Quantitative 5'-RACE was performed with molecular barcodes, and it yielded the TCR beta libraries. TCRdb re-derived calls from the 5' RACE reads in MiXCR, one entry per CDR3 protein. Among about 350,000 distinct CDR3 sequences listed, 20% were seen once. Of note for this clonotype: Its antigen is currently unknown.

The CDR3 spans 14 residues. Germline lookup yields CDR1 MGHRA and CDR2 YSYEKL. J lost 6 bases, V lost 3 bases, and 4 bases had no gene match. J is TRBJ2-1 and V is TRBV4-1, with 8 bases matching TRBD2. This clonotype was obtained from a male donor with ankylosing spondylitis or in good health (not recorded which). The sequenced material came from blood, either unsorted or a sorted T cell fraction (not recorded which). Here the CDR3 DNA reads TGCGCCAGCAGCCAGACGGGGGGGCCCAATGAGCAGTTCTTC. Its protein product is CASSQTGGPNEQFF.